Below are 5 T cell receptor beta chains sequenced from a single sample in a study of identical twins (TCRdb year 2016). Libraries were constructed by 5' RACE. Sequenced using an Illumina HiSeq 2000. Clones were called with MiXCR by TCRdb after fastp trimmed the public reads at Q25, and only in-frame beta chains were retained. Every CDR3 protein is listed once, alongside the most common genes and DNA of its rows. The sample records about 890,000 distinct CDR3 sequences, around an eighth of which are singletons. The ten largest clones add up to around 1.6% of the sample. A further study also used this sample, focusing on yellow fever vaccine responses in identical twins.

Sequenced input: PBMCs. These receptors were taken from a woman under 30 in good health.

In this sample, this clonotype turned up many times. The V gene is TRBV12-3 or TRBV12-4, the J gene TRBJ2-2; no clear D. Deletions cut 7 bases from V and 5 bases from J, with 8 bases between. This CDR3 comprises 12 residues. The CDR3 nucleotides are TGTGCCAGCACCATACGGACCGGGGAGCTGTTTTTT. Its translation: CASTIRTGELFF.

V is TRBV4-1 and J is TRBJ2-1; 7 positions match TRBD1. V lost 1 base and J lost 8; bases outside the gene matches: 8. The CDR3 loop spans 15 amino acids. CDR1 and CDR2 (germline): MGHRA, YSYEKL. The chain's CDR3 is CASSQGGTAGHEQFF. The CDR3 DNA sequence: TGCGCCAGCAGCCAAGGAGGGACAGCAGGACATGAGCAGTTCTTC.

This clonotype came up many times. V is TRBV6-1 and J is TRBJ1-2; no clear D. The CDR3 is made up of 16 amino acids. Between the trimmed V and J ends, which lost 6 bases and 5 bases, there was a span of 22 bases. Per germline, CDR1 MNHNS and CDR2 SASEGT. The CDR3 nucleotides are TGTGCCAGCAGCGATTTCCCAGCCGGAGGGAGGTATGGCTACACCTTC. Translation gives CASSDFPAGGRYGYTF.

The chain recombines TRBV6-1 with TRBJ2-3; D remains unclear. Per the germline V gene, CDR1 is MNHNS and CDR2 is SASEGT. This CDR3 has 16 residues. With 6 bases removed from V and 5 bases from J, the gap between germline ends came to 21 bases. DNA of the CDR3: TGTGCCAGCAGCTCGAGACTTCCCCTTTCGGGAGATACGCAGTATTTT. Translation: CASSSRLPLSGDTQYF.

This clonotype was detected a few times. This chain connects TRBV20-1 to TRBJ1-5; 8 bases are a match to TRBD1. CDR1 and CDR2 (germline): DFQATT, SNEGSKA (reference sequence). With 0 bases clipped from V and 6 bases from J, the junction kept 7 bases outside the gene matches. The CDR3 covers 15 residues. This CDR3 is CSARDPDREAQPQHF. In DNA form, the CDR3 reads TGCAGTGCTAGAGATCCGGACAGGGAGGCTCAGCCCCAGCATTTT.